This entry lists 26 T cell receptor beta chains sequenced from one sample in a study of OX40 agonist ivuxolimab in advanced cancers. Here immunoSEQ multiplex PCR was the method, and the copy in TCRdb shows in-frame clones only, minus some. This sample yields about 73,000 clones, of which about 93% are seen a single time; approximately 0.45% belongs to the top ten. Specimen: CD4+ or CD8+ T cells sorted from blood, collected in a trial of the OX40 agonist ivuxolimab. These receptors originate from an adult with an advanced solid tumor such as melanoma, head and neck, liver or kidney cancer.

This chain connects TRBV19 to TRBJ1-1; tentative D call: TRBD1 (5 bases). V was trimmed by 3 bases and J by 0 bases, leaving 14 bases between them. Germline CDR1 LNHDA, CDR2 SQIVND (reference sequence). This CDR3 is 16 amino acids long. The CDR3 sequence: CASSINFRGMNTEAFF. CDR3 DNA: TGTGCCAGTAGTATTAACTTTAGGGGTATGAACACTGAAGCTTTCTTT.

The gene calls are TRBV11-2 and TRBJ2-1; D gene unclear. Germline CDR1 and CDR2: SGHAT and FQNNGV. V was trimmed by 5 bases and J by 0 bases, leaving 14 bases between them. This CDR3 is built from 16 residues. The CDR3 reads CASSRWTQSSYNEQFF. CDR3 DNA sequence: TGTGCCAGCAGCCGGTGGACCCAGAGCTCCTACAATGAGCAGTTCTTC.

The rearrangement joins TRBV7-2 to TRBJ2-7, with 10 bases identical to TRBD2. V lost 5 bases, J lost 3 bases, and 10 bases stayed unmatched. The CDR3 length is 16 residues. The germline V gene encodes CDR1 SGHTA and CDR2 FQGNSA. CDR3 nucleotides: TGTGCCAGCAGCCTCCAGGGAGCGGGAGGGCACTACGAGCAGTACTTC. Translation: CASSLQGAGGHYEQYF.

The chain combines TRBV6-5 with TRBJ2-7, with 8 nucleotides matching TRBD1. The CDR3 extends over 15 amino acids. CDR1 and CDR2 from the germline V gene are MNHEY and SVGAGI. The V segment lost 4 bases and the J segment 3 bases; nucleotides outside the gene matches: 8. In nucleotides, the CDR3 is TGTGCCAGCAGTTCAAGACCTGACAGGGGCTACGAGCAGTACTTC. Translating it yields CASSSRPDRGYEQYF.

The chain joins TRBV19 to TRBJ2-3; D possibly corresponds to TRBD2 (6 bases). With 3 bases removed from V and 0 bases from J, the gap between germline ends came to 10 bases. The CDR3 is 15 residues long. Germline V gene data show CDR1 as LNHDA and CDR2 as SQIVND (reference sequence). The CDR3: CASSIGGWSTDTQYF. The DNA for the CDR3 is TGTGCCAGTAGTATTGGGGGGTGGAGCACAGATACGCAGTATTTT.

The chain employs TRBV5-5 and TRBJ2-3; a possible D gene is TRBD2 (5 bases). V lost 4 bases and J 3 bases, leaving 21 bases between the germline ends. The CDR3 is 17 amino acids. Germline V gene data show CDR1 as SGHKS and CDR2 as YYEKEE (reference sequence). CDR3: CASSTGVGGLGTDTQYF. Written as DNA, the CDR3 is TGTGCCAGCAGCACTGGGGTTGGCGGGTTGGGGACAGATACGCAGTATTTT.

The V and J genes are TRBV6-6 and TRBJ1-2; 8 bases are a match to TRBD1. The germline gives CDR1 MNHNY, CDR2 SVGAGI (reference sequence). Unmatched junction bases numbered 5, after V lost 4 bases and J lost 4 bases. The CDR3 is 14 amino acids. The CDR3 bases are TGTGCCAGCAGTTCGCCCCAGGGGGCCTATGGCTACACCTTC. Translating it yields CASSSPQGAYGYTF.

This clone has only one observation. The rearrangement links TRBV10-3 to TRBJ1-1, with 7 nucleotides matching TRBD1. J lost 3 bases, V lost 2 bases, and 9 bases had no gene match. CDR1 and CDR2 from the germline V gene are ENHRY and SYGVKD. The CDR3 runs 16 residues. The CDR3 sequence: CAISEEGAAGHTEAFF. The CDR3 DNA sequence: TGTGCCATCAGTGAGGAGGGGGCTGCTGGGCACACTGAAGCTTTCTTT.

CDR3 in DNA: TGTGCCTGGAGTACAGGGTATTACAATGAGCAGTTCTTC. Translation: CAWSTGYYNEQFF. This chain uses TRBV30 with TRBJ2-1; D is perhaps TRBD1 (6 bases). V shed 2 bases and J shed 4 bases, with 9 bases lying between them. The CDR3 has 13 amino acids. Looked up from germline, CDR1 is GTSNPN and CDR2 is SVGIG (reference sequence).

The chain links TRBV19 to TRBJ1-5; tentative D call: TRBD1 (5 bases). V was cut by 3 bases and J by 5 bases, with 17 bases left in between. Looked up from germline, CDR1 is LNHDA and CDR2 is SQIVND (reference sequence). The CDR3 runs to 16 residues. The CDR3 nucleotides read TGTGCCAGTAGTATTGTTGGGGACGGTATATATCAGCCCCAGCATTTT. This sequence encodes CASSIVGDGIYQPQHF.

V and J are TRBV5-5 and TRBJ2-1, with TRBD2 matching over 12 bases. The CDR3 has 18 residues. The germline V gene encodes CDR1 SGHKS and CDR2 YYEKEE (reference sequence). V gave up 0 bases and J gave up 2 bases; unmatched junction bases: 6. The CDR3 here is CASSLGLAGGPPYNEQFF. In nucleotides, the CDR3 is TGTGCCAGCAGCTTGGGGCTAGCGGGAGGGCCCCCCTACAATGAGCAGTTCTTC.

CDR3: CAWCLAGGGATEAFF. CDR3 bases: TGTGCCTGGTGCCTCGCCGGGGGCGGGGCCACTGAAGCTTTCTTT. V is TRBV30 and J is TRBJ1-1; weak D call: TRBD1 (6 bases). Germline V gene data show CDR1 as GTSNPN and CDR2 as SVGIG (reference sequence). V was pared by 5 bases and J by 4 bases, with 20 bases between. The CDR3 runs 15 residues.

As concerns this clone: At one end, the junction sequence differs from germline, possibly due to a read error. As DNA, the CDR3 is TGTGCCTGGAGTCCTCCGACAGTCTCTGGAAACACCACATATTTT. Protein sequence: CAWSPPTVSGNTTYF. The chain uses TRBV30 and TRBJ1-3, with D possibly being TRBD1 (5 bases). The CDR3 is 15 amino acids. CDR1 is GTSNPN, CDR2 SVGIG, per germline (reference sequence).

The V and J genes are TRBV12-5 and TRBJ2-1, with D hard to call. V lost 6 bases to trimming and J lost 8 bases, with 17 bases between them. Germline V CDR1 and CDR2: LGHNT, FRNRAP. There are 14 residues in the CDR3. The CDR3, as DNA: TGTGCTAGTGGCCGACCCCCTCAAATTCATGAGCAGTTCTTC. Protein product: CASGRPPQIHEQFF.

The chain couples TRBV7-8 to TRBJ2-7; TRBD1 is a possible D gene (6 bases). This CDR3 contains 15 residues. CDR1 is SGHVS and CDR2 is FQNEAQ in the germline V gene. Trimming removed 1 base at V and 4 bases at J, with 14 bases between. In nucleotides, the CDR3 is TGTGCCAGCAGCTTAGAGCTGGGGGCGCTATACGAGCAGTACTTC. Translation gives CASSLELGALYEQYF.

The chain uses TRBV6-5 and TRBJ2-3; tentatively, D is TRBD1 or TRBD2 (5 bases each). The V and J ends lost 2 bases and 2 bases respectively, with 14 bases between them. CDR3 size: 16 residues. CDR1 is MNHEY and CDR2 is SVGAGI in the germline V gene. CDR3 nucleotides: TGTGCCAGCAGTTACAGTGGGACCTTAAACACAGATACGCAGTATTTT. As protein: CASSYSGTLNTDTQYF.

This chain joins TRBV5-1 and TRBJ2-1; TRBD2 aligns across 9 bases. The trim removed 0 bases at V and 5 bases at J, leaving 6 bases unmatched. The CDR3 extends over 16 amino acids. Per the germline V gene, CDR1 is SGHRS and CDR2 is YFSETQ. The CDR3 DNA follows: TGCGCCAGCAGCTTGGTCCGAGCGGGGGGTCACAATGAGCAGTTCTTC. Protein product: CASSLVRAGGHNEQFF.

The chain recombines TRBV11-3 with TRBJ1-1; tentatively, D is TRBD1 (5 bases). Trimming took 5 bases from V and 5 from J, leaving 18 bases between them. CDR3 length equals 15 residues. CDR1 is SGHNT and CDR2 is YENEEA in the germline V gene. The CDR3 DNA reads as TGTGCCAGCAGCCCCCTAGGGCAGGGAAGAACTGAAGCTTTCTTT. Translating gives CASSPLGQGRTEAFF.

This chain links TRBV21-1 with TRBJ1-5. TRBV21-1 is termed a pseudogene. The CDR3 runs to 15 residues. CDR3 amino acids: CASTPRRADGKPQHF. CDR3 in DNA: TGTGCCAGCACCCCGCGAAGGGCGGACGGTAAGCCCCAGCATTTT.

The gene calls are TRBV27 and TRBJ1-2; no clear D gene. Germline CDR1 is MNHEY and CDR2 is SMNVEV (reference sequence). CDR3 length: 15 amino acids. Trimming stripped 4 bases from V and 1 base from J, with 13 bases between. The CDR3 DNA is TGTGCCAGCAGTTCGCTCCCGAGTGGTAACTATGGCTACACCTTC. It codes for CASSSLPSGNYGYTF.

The chain couples TRBV5-6 to TRBJ2-2, with 8 bases fitting TRBD2. Germline CDR1 reads SGHDT; CDR2 reads YYEEEE. The CDR3 is 16 amino acids. The V segment lost 2 bases and the J segment 2 bases; nucleotides outside the gene matches: 5. CDR3 sequence (DNA): TGTGCCAGCAGCTTCCTCGGGACTAGTAACACCGGGGAGCTGTTTTTT. Translating gives CASSFLGTSNTGELFF.

This chain links TRBV11-3 with TRBJ2-1; 11 nucleotides line up with TRBD2. Trimming took 5 bases from V and 1 from J; bases not matched to a gene: 4. This CDR3 spans 16 amino acids. Germline V CDR1 and CDR2: SGHNT, YENEEA. For the CDR3, the DNA is TGTGCCAGCAGCCGGGGACTAGCGGTTTCCTACAATGAGCAGTTCTTC. Translated, it gives CASSRGLAVSYNEQFF.

This rearrangement joins TRBV5-4 to TRBJ1-1; TRBD1 aligns across 9 bases. The CDR3 sequence is 15 residues long. Trimming removed 0 bases from V and 7 bases from J; junction bases left unmatched: 7. Germline values: CDR1 SGHNT, CDR2 YYREEE (reference sequence). The CDR3 sequence: CASSLGNRGRNEAFF. The CDR3 DNA sequence: TGTGCCAGCAGCTTGGGGAACAGGGGGCGCAATGAAGCTTTCTTT.

The chain uses TRBV6-5 and TRBJ1-5; maybe TRBD1 (5 bases). Germline V gene data show CDR1 as MNHEY and CDR2 as SVGAGI. The CDR3 consists of 14 residues. The V and J ends lost 6 bases and 2 bases respectively, with 11 bases between them. CDR3 sequence reads: CASRGQGRNQPQHF. For the CDR3, the DNA is TGTGCCAGCAGGGGGCAGGGTCGCAATCAGCCCCAGCATTTT.

The chain couples TRBV9 to TRBJ2-1; 7 bases are shared with TRBD1. The V gene end was trimmed by 4 bases and the J gene end by 5 bases; junction bases not matched to a gene: 12. The germline CDR1 and CDR2 sequences are SGDLS and YYNGEE. The CDR3 has 16 amino acids. The CDR3 spells CASSPSGDRENNEQFF. The CDR3 DNA sequence: TGTGCCAGCAGCCCATCAGGGGACAGAGAGAACAATGAGCAGTTCTTC.

V usage is TRBV7-2 and J usage is TRBJ2-3; D is undetermined. The CDR3 consists of 17 residues. V dropped 2 bases and J dropped 0 bases, with 15 bases sitting between them. Germline V gives CDR1 SGHTA, CDR2 FQGNSA. The CDR3 DNA sequence: TGTGCCAGCAGCTTAAGTGGTGGGTTTTGGAGCACAGATACGCAGTATTTT. Protein: CASSLSGGFWSTDTQYF.